A selection of T cell receptor beta chains follows, all from one sample in a study of technical replicates of blood from a few donors. The method was immunoSEQ multiplex PCR; TCRdb's version includes in-frame clones alone and lacks a portion of them. The sample has some 79,000 clones, 94% seen once; the top ten hold around 0.26%. The sequenced sample was T cells isolated from PBMCs. These receptors came from a human donor in good health. Each CDR3 is given with its conserved first and last residue. Each record gives: V gene, D gene, CDR3 protein. The D gene is left open where the match is weak.

>TRBV7-9|-
CASSFEAMASYEQYF
>TRBV5-4|-
CASSRAGYTIYF
>TRBV13|TRBD1
CASSLGTGGGEQFF
>TRBV7-9|-
CASSSPFSPGGETDTQYF
>TRBV5-4|TRBD1
CASRTGTGGRGTNVLTF
>TRBV11-2|-
CASSLGNPNRETQYF
>TRBV5-1|TRBD2
CASSSARTSQETQYF
>TRBV11-1|TRBD2
CASSRTSGGAESETQYF
>TRBV6-5|TRBD1
CASSYATGVLYNEQFF
>TRBV2|TRBD1
CASSTTGQAFEQYF
>TRBV19|-
CASSIRDDGYTF
>TRBV14|-
CASSQTQGATEAFF
>TRBV4-1|TRBD2
CASSQEGKWRLAGEQYF
>TRBV5-1|TRBD2
CASSLGTLGSRELPYEQYF
>TRBV18|-
CASSPRQDSYEQYF
>TRBV7-3|TRBD1
CASSLGQGYSPLHF
>TRBV28|-
CASIPGGRNGYTF
>TRBV5-4|-
CASSSATTVISGANVLTF
>TRBV14|TRBD2
CASSPLAGVLYEQYF
>TRBV10-3|-
CAISESQVWQFF
>TRBV7-9|TRBD2
CASSDGTSGYEQFF
>TRBV10-3|-
CAISEQQGKETQYF
>TRBV18|TRBD1
CASSPPGGQGNQPQHF
>TRBV19|TRBD1
CASSSRGTVYGYTF
>TRBV23-1|-
CASTGRDDGCDTEAFF
>TRBV5-4|TRBD2
CASSSGTSAFYEQYF
>TRBV27|-
CASSSGGWPYEQYF
>TRBV9|-
CASSVALGVEGYTF
>TRBV6-5|-
CASSYSPVNTEAFF
>TRBV5-6|TRBD1
CASNQLGGTGEQYF
>TRBV5-1|-
CASSPGSLDYNEKLFF
>TRBV5-1|-
CASSFSWSRENTGELFF
>TRBV5-6|-
CASSPLRGHGYTF
>TRBV5-5|TRBD1
CASSGYQVQGAPNEQFF
>TRBV25-1|-
CASSESPGLFF
>TRBV5-1|TRBD2
CASSLFAGGLSTDTQYF
>TRBV15|-
CATSTTTGNYGYTF
>TRBV28|-
CASRPTTSEREYF